This is a list of T cell receptor beta chains from one sample in a study of blood T cell repertoires in COVID-19. Profiling relied on immunoSEQ multiplex PCR, and the TCRdb table lists in-frame clones only, not all of them. The sample includes approximately 110,000 clones, roughly 85% of them seen just once. The sample consisted of peripheral blood. These receptors were taken from a human donor in a cohort sampled during active COVID-19. CDR3s include the opening cysteine and the closing phenylalanine or tryptophan. The D gene is left open where the match is weak. The size field is filled for only some rows; it gives once, few, many or a size class.

D: NA
V: TRBV24-1
length: 15
J: TRBJ2-1
size: NA
CDR3: CATSSGGHSYNEQFF
DNA: TGTGCCACCAGCTCGGGGGGCCACTCCTACAATGAGCAGTTCTTC

D: NA
V: TRBV7-8
length: 15
J: TRBJ2-3
size: NA
CDR3: CASSPPVTGTSGQGF
DNA: TGTGCCAGCAGCCCTCCTGTCACCGGGACTTCCGGACAAGGTTTT

D: NA
V: TRBV18
length: 14
J: TRBJ2-5
size: once
CDR3: CASSLRTGQETQYF
DNA: TGTGCCAGCTCACTCCGGACGGGGCAAGAGACCCAGTACTTC

D: NA
V: TRBV4-1
length: 15
J: TRBJ1-5
size: few
CDR3: CASSQESIGYQPQHF
DNA: TGCGCCAGCAGCCAAGAAAGTATCGGGTATCAGCCCCAGCATTTT

D: TRBD1
V: TRBV6-5
length: 13
J: TRBJ2-7
size: NA
CDR3: CASSWTGAYEQYF
DNA: TGTGCCAGCAGTTGGACAGGGGCCTACGAGCAGTACTTC

D: NA
V: TRBV7-2
length: 14
J: TRBJ2-1
size: NA
CDR3: CASSNHPLRGEQFF
DNA: TGTGCCAGCAGCAACCACCCGCTTCGGGGTGAGCAGTTCTTC

D: TRBD1
V: TRBV5-1
length: 12
J: TRBJ1-2
size: NA
CDR3: CASSWDSYGYTF
DNA: TGCGCCAGCAGTTGGGACAGCTATGGCTACACCTTC

D: NA
V: TRBV7-2
length: 15
J: TRBJ1-5
size: few
CDR3: CASSLAAANNQPQHF
DNA: TGTGCCAGCAGCTTAGCGGCAGCGAACAATCAGCCCCAGCATTTT

D: NA
V: TRBV13
length: 15
J: TRBJ2-7
size: once
CDR3: CASSLEGEVSYEQYF
DNA: TGTGCCAGCAGCTTAGAAGGGGAGGTCTCCTACGAGCAGTACTTC

D: NA
V: TRBV6-6
length: 12
J: TRBJ1-2
size: NA
CDR3: CASSGEGYGYTF
DNA: TGTGCCAGCAGCGGGGAGGGCTATGGCTACACCTTC

D: TRBD2
V: TRBV15
length: 18
J: TRBJ2-1
size: NA
CDR3: CATSREGVGGGTYNEQFF
DNA: TGTGCCACCAGCAGAGAAGGAGTTGGGGGGGGAACCTACAATGAGCAGTTCTTC

D: NA
V: TRBV11-2
length: 13
J: TRBJ1-1
size: few
CDR3: CASSFSPNTEAFF
DNA: TGTGCCAGCAGCTTCTCCCCGAACACTGAAGCTTTCTTT

D: NA
V: TRBV6-5
length: 14
J: TRBJ1-2
size: NA
CDR3: CASTKGGVRDGYTF
DNA: TGTGCCAGCACCAAGGGAGGGGTCCGGGATGGCTACACCTTC

D: TRBD1
V: TRBV28
length: 16
J: TRBJ1-2
size: NA
CDR3: CASSLYGDRANYGYTF
DNA: TGTGCCAGCAGTTTATATGGGGACAGGGCTAACTATGGCTACACCTTC

D: NA
V: TRBV2
length: 14
J: TRBJ1-1
size: NA
CDR3: CASRPRTPNTEAFF
DNA: TGTGCCAGCAGACCCCGGACACCGAACACTGAAGCTTTCTTT

D: TRBD1
V: TRBV5-1
length: 14
J: TRBJ1-6
size: few
CDR3: CASNPGQGGSPLHF
DNA: TGCGCCAGCAATCCGGGACAGGGAGGTTCACCCCTCCACTTT

D: TRBD1
V: TRBV27
length: 16
J: TRBJ2-5
size: NA
CDR3: CASSLGTGSLRETQYF
DNA: TGTGCCAGCAGTTTAGGGACAGGTTCCCTCCGAGAGACCCAGTACTTC

D: TRBD2
V: TRBV6-2/TRBV6-3
length: 16
J: TRBJ2-1
size: NA
CDR3: CASSYVAGGPNNEQFF
DNA: TGTGCCAGCAGTTACGTAGCGGGGGGGCCGAACAATGAGCAGTTCTTC

D: NA
V: TRBV6-5
length: 13
J: TRBJ2-2
size: NA
CDR3: CASSNRVAGELFF
DNA: TGTGCCAGCAGTAACAGGGTTGCCGGGGAGCTGTTTTTT

D: TRBD1
V: TRBV7-2
length: 13
J: TRBJ2-7
size: NA
CDR3: CASVPGTGYEQYF
DNA: TGTGCCAGCGTACCCGGGACAGGGTACGAGCAGTACTTC

D: NA
V: TRBV6-5
length: 11
J: TRBJ1-1
size: NA
CDR3: CASRILVEAFF
DNA: TGTGCCAGCAGGATTCTAGTCGAAGCTTTCTTT

D: NA
V: TRBV6-5
length: 13
J: TRBJ2-3
size: NA
CDR3: CATLRAPTDTQYF
DNA: TGTGCCACCCTCAGGGCCCCCACAGATACGCAGTATTTT

D: TRBD1
V: TRBV28
length: 14
J: TRBJ2-7
size: once
CDR3: CASSPGQGVYEQYF
DNA: TGTGCCAGCAGCCCGGGACAGGGTGTCTACGAGCAGTACTTC

D: NA
V: TRBV28
length: 17
J: TRBJ2-6
size: NA
CDR3: CASHRDAGFTGANVLTF
DNA: TGTGCCAGCCACCGGGACGCGGGATTCACTGGGGCCAACGTCCTGACTTTC

D: NA
V: TRBV6-1
length: 16
J: TRBJ2-3
size: NA
CDR3: CASSEARGLRGGTQYF
DNA: TGTGCCAGCAGTGAAGCGAGGGGCCTAAGGGGGGGTACGCAGTATTTT

D: TRBD2
V: TRBV9
length: 15
J: TRBJ2-1
size: few
CDR3: CASSVSGGAGNEQFF
DNA: TGTGCCAGCAGCGTCAGCGGGGGGGCTGGCAATGAGCAGTTCTTC

D: NA
V: TRBV25-1
length: 13
J: TRBJ1-1
size: NA
CDR3: CASSEYGHVEAFF
DNA: TGTGCCAGCAGTGAATATGGACATGTTGAAGCTTTCTTT

D: NA
V: TRBV9
length: 14
J: TRBJ2-4
size: NA
CDR3: CASSVGGGRNIQYF
DNA: TGTGCCAGCAGCGTAGGAGGGGGTAGAAACATTCAGTACTTC

D: TRBD1
V: TRBV11-2
length: 15
J: TRBJ1-1
size: NA
CDR3: CASSLETGAGTEAFF
DNA: TGTGCCAGCAGCTTGGAGACAGGGGCGGGCACTGAAGCTTTCTTT

D: NA
V: TRBV7-3
length: 20
J: TRBJ2-2
size: NA
CDR3: CASSLELAVSGPGFGGELFF
DNA: TGTGCCAGCAGCTTAGAGTTAGCCGTTTCAGGGCCAGGCTTCGGCGGGGAGCTGTTTTTT

D: TRBD2
V: TRBV6-5
length: 14
J: TRBJ2-5
size: NA
CDR3: CASRRGEGGETQYF
DNA: TGTGCCAGCAGGCGGGGGGAAGGTGGGGAGACCCAGTACTTC

D: TRBD2
V: TRBV3-1/TRBV3-2
length: 17
J: TRBJ2-7
size: NA
CDR3: CASSWGSGGVPSYEQYF
DNA: TGTGCCAGCAGCTGGGGTAGCGGGGGCGTACCCTCCTACGAGCAGTACTTC

D: TRBD2
V: TRBV2
length: 15
J: TRBJ2-7
size: once
CDR3: CASRSDGGAPYEQYF
DNA: TGTGCCAGCAGATCGGACGGGGGGGCCCCCTACGAGCAGTACTTC

D: NA
V: TRBV11-2
length: 13
J: TRBJ2-7
size: NA
CDR3: CASRVTGGYEQYF
DNA: TGTGCCAGCAGAGTGACAGGTGGATACGAGCAGTACTTC

D: NA
V: TRBV6-2/TRBV6-3
length: 13
J: TRBJ2-1
size: NA
CDR3: CASSPVLGNEQFF
DNA: TGTGCCAGCAGCCCAGTACTAGGGAATGAGCAGTTCTTC

D: TRBD1
V: TRBV28
length: 12
J: TRBJ2-1
size: NA
CDR3: CASSADRGRPLF
DNA: TGTGCCAGCAGTGCCGACAGGGGGCGCCCCCTCTTC

D: TRBD1
V: TRBV2
length: 15
J: TRBJ2-1
size: NA
CDR3: CASSLRQGVGNEQFF
DNA: TGTGCCAGCAGTCTCAGACAGGGGGTGGGTAATGAGCAGTTCTTC

D: NA
V: TRBV11-2
length: 14
J: TRBJ2-1
size: NA
CDR3: CASSSWGVYNEQFF
DNA: TGTGCCAGCAGCTCCTGGGGGGTCTACAATGAGCAGTTCTTC

D: TRBD1
V: TRBV10-3
length: 16
J: TRBJ1-1
size: NA
CDR3: CAISPGQGAGGTEAFF
DNA: TGTGCCATCAGCCCGGGACAGGGGGCCGGTGGCACTGAAGCTTTCTTT

D: TRBD1
V: TRBV19
length: 13
J: TRBJ2-1
size: NA
CDR3: CASRTQGAHEQFF
DNA: TGTGCCAGTAGAACCCAGGGGGCCCATGAGCAGTTCTTC

D: NA
V: TRBV27
length: 14
J: TRBJ1-5
size: once
CDR3: CASSFMENGQPQHF
DNA: TGTGCCAGCAGTTTCATGGAGAATGGACAGCCCCAGCATTTT

D: TRBD1
V: TRBV4-1
length: 16
J: TRBJ1-1
size: NA
CDR3: CASSQDQGEPNTEAFF
DNA: TGCGCCAGCAGCCAAGACCAGGGGGAACCGAACACTGAAGCTTTCTTT

D: NA
V: TRBV5-4
length: 14
J: TRBJ1-4
size: NA
CDR3: CASSFGQTNEKLFF
DNA: TGTGCCAGCAGCTTTGGACAGACTAATGAAAAACTGTTTTTT

D: TRBD2
V: TRBV5-1
length: 18
J: TRBJ2-3
size: NA
CDR3: CASSSLRASGRGEGTQYF
DNA: TGCGCCAGCAGCTCCCTAAGGGCTAGCGGGCGAGGAGAGGGTACGCAGTATTTT

D: TRBD2
V: TRBV19
length: 19
J: TRBJ2-1
size: NA
CDR3: CASSTQDGGGLFSYNEQFF
DNA: TGTGCCAGTAGTACCCAAGATGGCGGGGGGCTTTTTTCCTACAATGAGCAGTTCTTC

D: TRBD1
V: TRBV6-5
length: 14
J: TRBJ1-1
size: once
CDR3: CASSRTGRDTEAFF
DNA: TGTGCCAGCAGTCGGACAGGGAGAGACACTGAAGCTTTCTTT

D: TRBD1
V: TRBV5-1
length: 14
J: TRBJ2-3
size: NA
CDR3: CASSKGTGTDTQYF
DNA: TGCGCCAGCAGCAAAGGGACAGGCACAGATACGCAGTATTTT

D: NA
V: TRBV4-1
length: 16
J: TRBJ1-5
size: NA
CDR3: CASRLSGGHNGQPQHF
DNA: TGCGCCAGCCGCCTGTCGGGGGGCCACAATGGGCAGCCCCAGCATTTT